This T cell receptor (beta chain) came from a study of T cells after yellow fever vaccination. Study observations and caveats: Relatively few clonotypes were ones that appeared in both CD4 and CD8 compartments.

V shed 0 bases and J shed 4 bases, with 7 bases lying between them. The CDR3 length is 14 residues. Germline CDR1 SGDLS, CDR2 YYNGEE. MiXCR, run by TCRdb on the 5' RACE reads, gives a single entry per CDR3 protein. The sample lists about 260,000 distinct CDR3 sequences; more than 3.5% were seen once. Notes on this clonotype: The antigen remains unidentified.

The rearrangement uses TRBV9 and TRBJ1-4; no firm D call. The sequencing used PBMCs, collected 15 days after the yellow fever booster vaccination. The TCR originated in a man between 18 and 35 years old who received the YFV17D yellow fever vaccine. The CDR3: CASSVDVINEKLFF. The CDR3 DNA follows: TGTGCCAGCAGCGTAGACGTCATTAATGAAAAACTGTTTTTT.